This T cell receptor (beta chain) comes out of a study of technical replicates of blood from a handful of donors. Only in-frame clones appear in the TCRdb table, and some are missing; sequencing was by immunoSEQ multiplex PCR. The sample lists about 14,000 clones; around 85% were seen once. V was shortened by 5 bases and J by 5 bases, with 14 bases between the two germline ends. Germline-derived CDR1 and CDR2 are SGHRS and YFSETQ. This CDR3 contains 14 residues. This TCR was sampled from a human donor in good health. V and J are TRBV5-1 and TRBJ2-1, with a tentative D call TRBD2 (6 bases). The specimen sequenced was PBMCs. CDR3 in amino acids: CASSIRWGDNEQFF. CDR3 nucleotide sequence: TGCGCCAGCAGTATACGGTGGGGGGACAATGAGCAGTTCTTC.